These 29 T cell receptor beta chains share one sample of origin, sequenced in a study of T cell changes during pregnancy in multiple sclerosis. TCRdb's copy holds only in-frame clones and misses some; the assay was immunoSEQ multiplex PCR. The sample includes 60,000 or so clones, 90% of them seen just once. The sample was peripheral blood, taken in the second trimester of pregnancy. These receptors were taken from a female donor in good health, enrolled as a control in a pregnancy study.

J is TRBJ2-3 and V is TRBV5-1; D may be TRBD2 (6 bases). The germline gives CDR1 SGHRS, CDR2 YFSETQ. Trimming removed 0 bases from V and 0 bases from J, with 8 bases in between. This CDR3 has 15 residues. CDR3 amino acids: CASSLGAGSTDTQYF. The DNA for the CDR3 is TGCGCCAGCAGCTTGGGGGCGGGAAGCACAGATACGCAGTATTTT.

Notes on this clone: The same CDR3 arises from other DNA sequences in this sample as well. The rearrangement links TRBV28 to TRBJ1-1, with a weak D call TRBD1 (5 bases). This CDR3 spans 13 amino acids. Trimming removed 2 bases at V and 2 bases at J, with 6 bases between. Germline CDR1 MDHEN, CDR2 SYDVKM. CDR3 protein: CASSLQGNTEAFF. CDR3 sequence (DNA): TGTGCCAGCAGTTTACAGGGAAACACTGAAGCTTTCTTT.

This sequence joins TRBV7-6 and TRBJ2-5; 8 positions match TRBD2. The CDR3 sequence is 14 residues long. Losses at the gene ends were 6 bases for V and 2 bases for J; bases not matched to a gene: 5. CDR1 is SGHVS and CDR2 is FNYEAQ in the germline V gene. CDR3 bases: TGTGCCAGCAGACGAATAGCGGGACAAGAGACCCAGTACTTC. This encodes CASRRIAGQETQYF.

This rearrangement joins TRBV4-1 to TRBJ2-2, with D uncertain. Germline V gene lookup returns CDR1 MGHRA and CDR2 YSYEKL. The CDR3 is 15 residues long. The V gene lost 5 bases and the J gene lost 5 bases, with 15 bases spanning the gap. The CDR3, as DNA: TGCGCCAGCAGCTACACGAGGTCTATGACCGGGGAGCTGTTTTTT. Its protein product is CASSYTRSMTGELFF.

This chain uses TRBV2 with TRBJ2-3, with D tentatively TRBD2 (5 bases). Deletions cut 7 bases from V and 2 bases from J, with 13 bases between. Germline V lookup: CDR1 SNHLY, CDR2 FYNNEI. This CDR3 is built from 14 residues. The CDR3 DNA sequence: TGTGCCAGCATTGACGGGGAATACACAGATACGCAGTATTTT. Its translation: CASIDGEYTDTQYF. Based on the CDR3 plus reference TRBV2 and TRBJ2-3, the full variable domain is EPEVTQTPSHQVTQMGQEVILRCVPISNHLYFYWYRQILGQKVEFLVSFYNNEISEKSEIFDDQFSVERPDGSNFTLKIRSTKLEDSAMYFCASIDGEYTDTQYFGPGTRLTVL.

This chain uses TRBV7-8 with TRBJ2-7; 8 nucleotides align to TRBD1. Germline-derived CDR1 and CDR2 are SGHVS and FQNEAQ. Losses at the gene ends were 6 bases for V and 3 bases for J; bases not matched to a gene: 7. The CDR3 extends over 14 amino acids. CDR3 in amino acids: CASRQDRVYYEQYF. CDR3 DNA: TGTGCCAGCAGACAGGACAGGGTTTACTACGAGCAGTACTTC.

The chain has TRBV5-1 and TRBJ2-3; TRBD2 agrees at 13 bases. In germline, CDR1 is SGHRS, CDR2 YFSETQ. The CDR3 is 16 amino acids. V shed 3 bases and J 1 base; nucleotides not matched to a gene: 2. CDR3: CASSSGLAGRTDTQYF. CDR3 nucleotides: TGCGCCAGCAGCTCGGGACTAGCGGGGCGCACAGATACGCAGTATTTT.

The chain carries TRBV25-1 and TRBJ1-3, with no clear D. V lost 3 bases to trimming and J lost 4 bases, with 16 bases between them. Germline values: CDR1 MGHDK, CDR2 SYGVNS. This CDR3 comprises 16 residues. The CDR3 loop is CASSEGKGRLGNTIYF. The CDR3 nucleotides read TGTGCCAGCAGTGAGGGGAAAGGGAGGTTGGGAAACACCATATATTTT.

The chain joins TRBV5-1 to TRBJ1-2; 9 bases line up with TRBD1. The CDR3 length is 14 residues. The J segment lost 7 bases and the V segment lost 6 bases, leaving 10 bases of the junction unmatched. Per germline, CDR1 SGHRS and CDR2 YFSETQ. The CDR3 nucleotides are TGCGCCAGCACTCGGACAGGGGAAAAGGCTGGCTACACCTTC. Translating it yields CASTRTGEKAGYTF.

The genes are TRBV14 and TRBJ2-7; the match to TRBD2 covers 7 bases. Unmatched junction bases numbered 13, after V lost 5 bases and J lost 6 bases. This CDR3 contains 15 residues. Looked up from germline, CDR1 is SGHDN and CDR2 is FVKESK. Here the CDR3 DNA reads TGTGCCAGCAGCTTCGGGGCGGCGGGAGCGTTCGAGCAGTACTTC. Translated: CASSFGAAGAFEQYF. Full variable domain (rest looked up from reference TRBV14 and TRBJ2-7): EAGVTQFPSHSVIEKGQTVTLRCDPISGHDNLYWYRRVMGKEIKFLLHFVKESKQDESGMPNNRFLAERTGGTYSTLKVQPAELEDSGVYFCASSFGAAGAFEQYFGPGTRLTVT.

The V call is TRBV15, the J call TRBJ2-1; tentatively, D is TRBD2 (6 bases). CDR3 length equals 14 residues. V was trimmed by 1 base and J by 3 bases, leaving 7 bases between them. Germline V CDR1 and CDR2: LNHNV, YYDKDF (reference sequence). As DNA, the CDR3 is TGTGCCACCAGCAGAGGCGGGGACTACAATGAGCAGTTCTTC. This sequence encodes CATSRGGDYNEQFF.

The chain is built from TRBV7-9 and TRBJ1-4; perhaps TRBD1 as D (5 bases). Trimming took off 3 bases at V and 8 bases at J, with 16 bases between the two ends. Germline CDR1 SEHNR, CDR2 FQNEAQ (reference sequence). This CDR3 is 15 amino acids long. CDR3 region: CASSFGRQGGEKLFF. Here the CDR3 DNA reads TGTGCCAGCAGCTTCGGTCGGCAGGGAGGCGAAAAACTGTTTTTT.

The CDR3, as DNA: TGTGCCAGCAGTTTACTAGCGGGGGTGCGATATACGCAGTATTTT. Translating gives CASSLLAGVRYTQYF. V and J are TRBV2 and TRBJ2-3, with TRBD2 matching over 11 bases. The CDR3 sequence is 15 residues long. The V segment lost 5 bases and the J segment 7 bases; nucleotides outside the gene matches: 8. Looked up from germline, CDR1 is SNHLY and CDR2 is FYNNEI.

V and J are TRBV12-2 and TRBJ2-1; whether TRBD2, the table's D call, matches the DNA was not checked. TRBV12-2 is a pseudogene segment. There are 22 residues in the CDR3. For the CDR3, the DNA is TGTGCAAGTCGCCCCCACGGGCTGGTTAGCGGGGGGCCATTATCGCCCTACAATGAGCAGTTCTTC. Translation gives CASRPHGLVSGGPLSPYNEQFF.

The DNA of the CDR3 is TGTGCCAGCGGGGCTACAGAGACCCAGTACTTC. It translates to CASGATETQYF. The chain carries TRBV14 and TRBJ2-5, with D possibly TRBD1 on 5 matching bases. Germline V gives CDR1 SGHDN, CDR2 FVKESK. This CDR3 contains 11 residues. V lost 8 bases, J lost 4 bases, and 8 bases lay in between.

CDR3 amino acids: CASSFSQNSYEQYF. The DNA for the CDR3 is TGTGCCAGCAGCTTCTCTCAGAATTCCTACGAGCAGTACTTC. This rearrangement joins TRBV5-8 to TRBJ2-7, with unresolved D. The CDR3 consists of 14 residues. Per germline, CDR1 SGHTS and CDR2 YDEGEE. The germline V and J ends were trimmed by 2 bases and 1 base, with 10 bases remaining between them. Together with reference TRBV5-8 and TRBJ2-7, the CDR3 gives the full variable domain: EAGVTQSPTHLIKTRGQQATLRCSPISGHTSVYWYQQALGLGLQFLLWYDEGEERNRGNFPPRFSGRQFPNYSSELNVNALELEDSALYLCASSFSQNSYEQYFGPGTRLTVT.

This clone has a count of ten or more. V usage is TRBV5-1 and J usage is TRBJ1-2; 9 nucleotides line up with TRBD1. Germline CDR1 is SGHRS and CDR2 is YFSETQ. CDR3 length equals 19 residues. V shed 4 bases, J shed 3 bases, and the junction held 19 bases outside the gene matches. CDR3 sequence reads: CASSPRDRDSDRLYYGYTF. CDR3 DNA: TGCGCCAGCAGCCCTAGGGACAGGGATTCCGACAGGCTCTACTATGGCTACACCTTC.

Here the CDR3 reads CASSAQSGGANYGYTF. CDR3 DNA sequence: TGTGCCAGCAGCGCACAGAGCGGTGGGGCTAACTATGGCTACACCTTC. The rearrangement links TRBV9 to TRBJ1-2; no reliable D call. The CDR3 runs 16 residues. Per germline, CDR1 SGDLS and CDR2 YYNGEE. Between the trimmed V and J ends, which lost 3 bases and 0 bases, there was a span of 15 bases.

The gene calls are TRBV21-1 and TRBJ2-7; the D call of TRBD2 is as the table states it, not checked on the DNA. TRBV21-1 is tagged as a pseudogene. This CDR3 comprises 17 residues. CDR3 in amino acids: CASSKGLGLAGTREQYF. CDR3 sequence (DNA): TGTGCCAGCAGCAAAGGATTGGGACTAGCGGGGACCAGGGAGCAGTACTTC.

The table lists this clone with a count of one. The V call is TRBV18, the J call TRBJ1-5; D unresolved. Germline CDR1 reads KGHSH; CDR2 reads LQKENI. Trimming took 1 base from V and 5 from J, leaving 12 bases between them. This CDR3 comprises 15 residues. CDR3 region: CASSPLPSGDQPQHF. CDR3 DNA: TGTGCCAGCTCACCACTCCCCTCCGGGGATCAGCCCCAGCATTTT. Filled out from reference TRBV18 and TRBJ1-5, the complete variable domain reads NAGVMQNPRHLVRRRGQEARLRCSPMKGHSHVYWYRQLPEEGLKFMVYLQKENIIDESGMPKERFSAEFPKEGPSILRIQQVVRGDSAAYFCASSPLPSGDQPQHFGDGTRLSIL.

This clone was counted a single time. The V gene is TRBV6-5, the J gene TRBJ2-7; D is possibly TRBD2 (6 bases). Germline V gives CDR1 MNHEY, CDR2 SVGAGI. V dropped 4 bases and J dropped 0 bases, with 13 bases sitting between them. CDR3 size: 15 residues. CDR3: CASSWGLSSSYEQYF. The CDR3 DNA follows: TGTGCCAGCAGTTGGGGACTGTCGAGCTCCTACGAGCAGTACTTC.

The rearrangement uses TRBV7-8 and TRBJ2-1, with D perhaps matching TRBD2 (5 bases). Trimming stripped 4 bases from V and 4 bases from J, with 14 bases between. The germline V gene encodes CDR1 SGHVS and CDR2 FQNEAQ. The CDR3 covers 15 residues. The CDR3 nucleotides read TGTGCCAGCAGCTCTCAGCGGATCCTATACAATGAGCAGTTCTTC. Its protein product is CASSSQRILYNEQFF.

The chain employs TRBV28 and TRBJ1-1; 7 nucleotides align to TRBD1. V lost 5 bases and J lost 10; bases outside the gene matches: 7. Germline lookup yields CDR1 MDHEN and CDR2 SYDVKM. CDR3 length: 12 amino acids. CDR3 sequence: CASSPGTARAFF. The CDR3 DNA reads TGTGCCAGCAGTCCCGGGACAGCCAGAGCTTTCTTT. The full variable domain, completed using reference TRBV28 and TRBJ1-1, is DVKVTQSSRYLVKRTGEKVFLECVQDMDHENMFWYRQDPGLGLRLIYFSYDVKMKEKGDIPEGYSVSREKKERFSLILESASTNQTSMYLCASSPGTARAFFGQGTRLTVV.

The chain carries TRBV18 and TRBJ2-7, with TRBD1 matching 9 bases. V dropped 3 bases and J dropped 0; count of bases not matched to a gene: 6. The germline V gene has CDR1 KGHSH and CDR2 LQKENI. This CDR3 comprises 16 residues. Here the CDR3 reads CASSPIGQGYSYEQYF. The DNA for the CDR3 is TGTGCCAGCTCACCGATCGGACAGGGGTACTCCTACGAGCAGTACTTC.

This sequence joins TRBV18 and TRBJ1-2; tentative D call: TRBD1 (5 bases). CDR3 length: 15 residues. Between the trimmed V and J ends, which lost 3 bases and 3 bases, there was a span of 14 bases. From germline, CDR1 is KGHSH and CDR2 LQKENI. CDR3 sequence (DNA): TGTGCCAGCTCACCCCTCAGGGAAGTATACTATGGCTACACCTTC. Its protein product is CASSPLREVYYGYTF.

V gene TRBV7-9 combines with J gene TRBJ1-1; tentatively, D is TRBD1 (6 bases). Trimming cost V 3 bases and J 1 base, with 12 bases left between them. The germline V gene encodes CDR1 SEHNR and CDR2 FQNEAQ (reference sequence). The CDR3 spans 15 residues. The CDR3 reads CASSFYRAQNTEAFF. CDR3 nucleotides: TGTGCCAGCAGCTTCTACAGGGCTCAGAACACTGAAGCTTTCTTT.

V gene TRBV5-1 combines with J gene TRBJ2-7; D is unclear. Germline loops: CDR1 SGHRS, CDR2 YFSETQ. Trimming pared 4 bases from V and 3 bases from J, leaving 8 bases between. CDR3 length: 12 residues. CDR3 sequence (DNA): TGCGCCAGCAGCCCAGACAACTACGAGCAGTACTTC. Encoded protein: CASSPDNYEQYF.

The genes are TRBV5-6 and TRBJ1-2, with 7 bases that match TRBD1. The J segment lost 4 bases and the V segment lost 4 bases, leaving 10 bases of the junction unmatched. From germline, CDR1 is SGHDT and CDR2 YYEEEE. This CDR3 is 15 amino acids long. The CDR3 sequence is CASSKKQGFSYGYTF. DNA for the CDR3: TGTGCCAGCAGCAAAAAACAGGGGTTTTCCTATGGCTACACCTTC.

The rearrangement links TRBV7-9 to TRBJ2-7; D is uncertain. CDR3 size: 13 residues. CDR1 is SEHNR, CDR2 FQNEAQ, per germline (reference sequence). V was cut by 5 bases and J by 2 bases, with 10 bases left in between. This CDR3 is CASSPGATYEQYF. The CDR3 DNA reads as TGTGCCAGCAGCCCAGGTGCGACCTACGAGCAGTACTTC.